Listed below are T cell receptor beta chains from one sample, sequenced in a study of OX40 agonist ivuxolimab in advanced cancers. Generated by immunoSEQ multiplex PCR, the TCRdb table keeps only in-frame clones and is missing some. The sample records around 76,000 clones, 94% being singletons. The source was CD4+ or CD8+ T cells sorted from blood, collected in a trial of the OX40 agonist ivuxolimab. The receptors were gathered from an adult with an advanced solid tumor such as melanoma, head and neck, liver or kidney cancer. Both conserved end residues are part of each CDR3. D genes are given only for firm matches. Some rows mark clone size as missing; the rest say once, few, many or name a class of expanded clone.

TGCGCCAGCAGCTTGGGGCCCTTTCGGAGGCGGGGGGTAGGCAATGAGCAGTTCTTC,CASSLGPFRRRGVGNEQFF,TRBV5-1,TRBD2,-,TRBJ2-1
TGTGCCAGCAGCTTAGGAAGGGGGCCAGGGGAGCTGTTTTTT,CASSLGRGPGELFF,TRBV7-6,TRBD1,-,TRBJ2-2
TGTGCCAGCAGCAAGAATGGACAGATTGGGTACCAAGAGACCCAGTACTTC,CASSKNGQIGYQETQYF,TRBV7-3,-,once,TRBJ2-5
TGTGCCAGCAGTTTGTCGGGCCCCTACGAGCAGTACTTC,CASSLSGPYEQYF,TRBV27,-,-,TRBJ2-7
TGTGCCAGCAGCCCTTGGACAGGGGGGATCGAGCAGTACTTC,CASSPWTGGIEQYF,TRBV9,TRBD1,-,TRBJ2-7
TGTGCCAGCGGGCCGGGGGGGCCTGGGGCCAACGTCCTGACTTTC,CASGPGGPGANVLTF,TRBV27,TRBD2,-,TRBJ2-6
TGTGCCAGCAGTTTATCGATGGGCGGCCATCAGCCCCAGCATTTT,CASSLSMGGHQPQHF,TRBV27,-,-,TRBJ1-5
TGTGCCAGCAGCCTTAGCGGGAGCTCCTACAATGAGCAGTTCTTC,CASSLSGSSYNEQFF,TRBV7-9,TRBD2,-,TRBJ2-1
TGTGCCAGCAGCTCCGACAGGGGGATTTACTATGGCTACACCTTC,CASSSDRGIYYGYTF,TRBV11-2,TRBD1,-,TRBJ1-2
TGTGCCAGTAGTATCAGTGGATACGAGCAGTACTTC,CASSISGYEQYF,TRBV19,-,-,TRBJ2-7
TGTGCCAGCAGCTTGGGTCAGCCTCCCTACGAGCAGTACTTC,CASSLGQPPYEQYF,TRBV5-8,-,-,TRBJ2-7
TGTGCCAGCAGTTCTTCCATTTTGAACACTGAAGCTTTCTTT,CASSSSILNTEAFF,TRBV27,-,-,TRBJ1-1
TGTGCCAGCAGCCGCCCGGGACTAGCTTCCGAGCAGTACTTC,CASSRPGLASEQYF,TRBV5-4,TRBD2,once,TRBJ2-7
TGTGCCAGCAGTCCGGGGACGTACGAGCAGTACTTC,CASSPGTYEQYF,TRBV28,-,-,TRBJ2-7
TGTGCCAGCAGCACCGGGGGGCGTGGGGAGACCCAGTACTTC,CASSTGGRGETQYF,TRBV13,-,-,TRBJ2-5
TGTGCCAGCAGGGGAGCGCCTAGCTCCTACAATGAGCAGTTCTTC,CASRGAPSSYNEQFF,TRBV6-5,-,-,TRBJ2-1
TGTGCCAGCAGGGACTTACCATACAATGAGCAGTTCTTC,CASRDLPYNEQFF,TRBV2,-,-,TRBJ2-1
TGTGCCAGCAGCCCGGGACAGGACAACTATGGCTACACCTTC,CASSPGQDNYGYTF,TRBV16,TRBD1,once,TRBJ1-2
TGTGCCAGCCAAGTGGGGGGCTACGAGCAGTACTTC,CASQVGGYEQYF,TRBV19,-,-,TRBJ2-7
TGTGCCAGCAGTGAAGGGGACAGGGGAGACATTCAGTACTTC,CASSEGDRGDIQYF,TRBV2,TRBD1,-,TRBJ2-4
TGTGCCAGCAGTTTGGGAAATGAGCAGTTCTTC,CASSLGNEQFF,TRBV28,-,-,TRBJ2-1
TGTGCCAGCAGTTACGGGAACAGGGGGCACTATGGCTACACCTTC,CASSYGNRGHYGYTF,TRBV6-5,TRBD1,-,TRBJ1-2
TGTGCCAGCAGCTTAGCCGATCAGACCCAGTACTTC,CASSLADQTQYF,TRBV7-6,-,-,TRBJ2-5
TGTGCCATCAGTGAGTTCAGGGTGGGGGCCACTGAAGCTTTCTTT,CAISEFRVGATEAFF,TRBV10-3,-,-,TRBJ1-1
TGTGCCAGCAGCCTTGCATGGGGGGAGAGCTCCTACGAGCAGTACTTC,CASSLAWGESSYEQYF,TRBV11-2,-,-,TRBJ2-7
TGTGCCAGCAGCGTCAGTTCAACCTACGAGCAGTACTTC,CASSVSSTYEQYF,TRBV6-5,-,-,TRBJ2-7
TGCGCCAGCAGCTTGGGGACTAGCGGGCGAGCCTACAATGAGCAGTTCTTC,CASSLGTSGRAYNEQFF,TRBV5-1,TRBD2,-,TRBJ2-1
TGTGCCAGCAGCACTAGCGGGAGTCCCCACGAGCAGTACTTC,CASSTSGSPHEQYF,TRBV5-4,TRBD2,-,TRBJ2-7
TGTGCCAGCAGTCGGGACAGGGGGCTAAGTTATGGCTACACCTTC,CASSRDRGLSYGYTF,TRBV28,TRBD1,-,TRBJ1-2
TGTGCCACCAGCAGACCCCGGGAGGGGCGTAATGAAAAACTGTTTTTT,CATSRPREGRNEKLFF,TRBV15,-,-,TRBJ1-4
TGTGCCAGCAGCAAATACCAGAAATGCGTACGCTATGGCTACACCTTC,CASSKYQKCVRYGYTF,TRBV21-1,-,once,TRBJ1-2
TGTGCCAGCAGCCGCGGGACTTCAACTGGGGCCAACGTCCTGACTTTC,CASSRGTSTGANVLTF,TRBV7-2,-,-,TRBJ2-6
TGTGCCAGCAGCTTAATCGGGGCGGCCTACAATGAGCAGTTCTTC,CASSLIGAAYNEQFF,TRBV7-3,-,-,TRBJ2-1
TGTGCCAGCAGCGCTGACAGGGCGGTCATGAACACTGAAGCTTTCTTT,CASSADRAVMNTEAFF,TRBV7-9,TRBD1,-,TRBJ1-1
TGCGCCAGCAGTGATTCCGCGGCCTATGAAGCTTTCTTT,CASSDSAAYEAFF,TRBV10-2,-,-,TRBJ1-1
TGTGCCAGCATTCCACGGGGACAGGACGAGCAGTACTTC,CASIPRGQDEQYF,TRBV27,TRBD1,-,TRBJ2-7
TGTGCCAGTAGTCCCGGTGCAGGGGACTATGGCTACACCTTC,CASSPGAGDYGYTF,TRBV19,-,few,TRBJ1-2
TGTGCCAGCAGTTTATTTAAGGTCTATCTCTCCTACAATGAGCAGTTCTTC,CASSLFKVYLSYNEQFF,TRBV28,-,-,TRBJ2-1
TGTGCCAGTAGTATAACGGCTAGGGCCGTACACAATGAGCAGTTCTTC,CASSITARAVHNEQFF,TRBV19,-,-,TRBJ2-1
TGTGCCAGTAGTATAGTGGCCAACACCTACGAGCAGTACTTC,CASSIVANTYEQYF,TRBV19,-,-,TRBJ2-7
TGTGCCATCTCGCAAAACCTGGGACGGCGCTATGGCTACACCTTC,CAISQNLGRRYGYTF,TRBV15,-,-,TRBJ1-2
TGTGCCAGCAGTGAAGGCGGGGGGCGTTACAATGAGCAGTTCTTC,CASSEGGGRYNEQFF,TRBV6-1,TRBD2,once,TRBJ2-1
TGTGCCAGCAAGGCGGGGGCGAACACTGAAGCTTTCTTT,CASKAGANTEAFF,TRBV7-3,-,-,TRBJ1-1
TGTGCCAGCAGCCAAATTCCATTAGGACACGCACGCCGGATCTACACCTTC,CASSQIPLGHARRIYTF,TRBV14,-,-,TRBJ1-2
TGTGCCAGCAGTTACTCGTCCTACGAGCAGTACTTC,CASSYSSYEQYF,TRBV6-5,-,once,TRBJ2-7
TGTGCCAGCAGCCCCGGGCTAGCCTACGAGCAGTACTTC,CASSPGLAYEQYF,TRBV4-2,-,-,TRBJ2-7
TGTGCCAGCAGCTTAGACAGGGGCCTTGAAGCTTTCTTT,CASSLDRGLEAFF,TRBV11-2,-,-,TRBJ1-1
TGTGCCAGCAGTTTACGTGGAGGGGGCTATGGCTACACCTTC,CASSLRGGGYGYTF,TRBV27,-,-,TRBJ1-2
TGTGCCAGCGGTTGGACCGGGAGGGCCGATGAGCAGTTCTTC,CASGWTGRADEQFF,TRBV6-6,TRBD2,-,TRBJ2-1
TGTGCCAGCAGTGAATTGACAGGTCTCAACACCGGGGAGCTGTTTTTT,CASSELTGLNTGELFF,TRBV25-1,-,-,TRBJ2-2
TGTGCCAGTAGTATGCAGGGGTCTTCCTACAATGAGCAGTTCTTC,CASSMQGSSYNEQFF,TRBV19,-,-,TRBJ2-1
TGCGCTAGCACAACGTTCTGCAGGGAAGGTACCACTGAAGCTTTCTTT,CASTTFCREGTTEAFF,TRBV10-1,-,-,TRBJ1-1
TGCGCCAGCAGCCAAGTACGAGGGGGCGAACTCACAGATACGCAGTATTTT,CASSQVRGGELTDTQYF,TRBV4-1,TRBD1,-,TRBJ2-3
TGTGCCAGCTCACCGGGGTTAGGGAGTTCCTACGAGCAGTACTTC,CASSPGLGSSYEQYF,TRBV18,-,-,TRBJ2-7
TGCAGCGACGCGGGAAACACCATATATTTT,CSDAGNTIYF,TRBV20-1,-,few,TRBJ1-3
TGCGCCAGCAGCCAAGTCTTTAGGGGGCGCCGCGGGAATTCACCCCTCCACTTT,CASSQVFRGRRGNSPLHF,TRBV4-3,TRBD1,-,TRBJ1-6
TGTGCCAGCAGTTTATTTCTCCTGGGGGCAGGGAGGGATAATGAAAAACTGTTTTTT,CASSLFLLGAGRDNEKLFF,TRBV28,-,-,TRBJ1-4